Shown below are 20 T cell receptor beta chains from a single sample sequenced in a study of T cell responses to AZD1222 COVID-19 vaccine. Repertoires were generated with immunoSEQ multiplex PCR, while TCRdb's copy carries only in-frame clones and drops some. Here the sample spans some 130,000 clones, 90% being singletons. The starting material was peripheral blood, obtained on day 0 of AZD1222 vaccination. Receptor source: an adult in good health.

The chain joins TRBV5-1 to TRBJ2-7, with D perhaps assigned TRBD1 or TRBD2 (5 bases each). Germline CDR1 is SGHRS and CDR2 is YFSETQ. V was clipped by 4 bases and J by 5 bases, with 16 bases between them. CDR3 size: 14 residues. CDR3 sequence reads: CASSQLRTGHEQYF. Here the CDR3 DNA reads TGCGCCAGCAGCCAACTCAGGACGGGGCACGAGCAGTACTTC.

The rearrangement uses TRBV7-3 and TRBJ1-3; 11 positions agree with TRBD1. The CDR3 extends over 18 amino acids. CDR1 SGHTA and CDR2 FQGTGA come from the germline V gene. Trimming removed 3 bases from V and 1 base from J; junction bases left unmatched: 8. The CDR3 loop reads CASSLLGQGAKSGNTIYF. Written as DNA, the CDR3 is TGTGCCAGCAGCTTGCTTGGACAGGGGGCAAAATCTGGAAACACCATATATTTT.

The rearrangement links TRBV6-6 to TRBJ2-3; 8 positions agree with TRBD2. Germline loops: CDR1 MNHNY, CDR2 SVGAGI (reference sequence). The CDR3 loop spans 14 amino acids. V lost 7 bases and J lost 1; bases outside the gene matches: 4. CDR3 loop: CASTDGGGTDTQYF. CDR3 DNA: TGTGCCAGCACCGACGGGGGGGGCACAGATACGCAGTATTTT.

The gene calls are TRBV7-2 and TRBJ2-7; 8 positions agree with TRBD2. Germline V CDR1 and CDR2: SGHTA, FQGNSA. Germline trimming cut 2 bases from V and 2 bases from J; bases unmatched to any gene: 14. The length of the CDR3 is 18 residues. The CDR3 coding sequence is TGTGCCAGCAGCTTAACTCTATTGCGGGGGGAACGAACCTACGAGCAGTACTTC. Encoded protein: CASSLTLLRGERTYEQYF.

V is TRBV7-2 and J is TRBJ2-7; D tentatively fits TRBD1 or TRBD2 (6 bases each). Germline V gives CDR1 SGHTA, CDR2 FQGNSA. This CDR3 is built from 14 residues. Trimming left V 2 bases short and J 7 bases short, with 15 bases between. CDR3 DNA: TGTGCCAGCAGCTTATGGGGGGCCGGGGATGAGCAGTACTTC. This translates into CASSLWGAGDEQYF.

The chain joins TRBV2 to TRBJ2-1; the D gene is possibly TRBD2 (6 bases). V shed 0 bases and J shed 9 bases, with 9 bases lying between them. Germline CDR1 and CDR2: SNHLY and FYNNEI. The CDR3 contains 13 residues. CDR3 nucleotides: TGTGCCAGCAGTGAAGCGCGGGGTGGTGAGCAGTTCTTC. The encoded protein is CASSEARGGEQFF.

In its sample, this clone was seen once. The chain joins TRBV7-3 to TRBJ1-6, with 9 bases matching TRBD1. CDR3 length: 15 residues. J was trimmed by 7 bases and V by 4 bases; bases with no gene match: 5. Germline CDR1 reads SGHTA; CDR2 reads FQGTGA. CDR3 DNA sequence: TGTGCCAGCAGCTCACAGGGGGCTTACAATTCACCCCTCCACTTT. This gives the protein CASSSQGAYNSPLHF.

V gene TRBV19 combines with J gene TRBJ1-1, with D tentatively TRBD1 (5 bases). Between the trimmed V and J ends, which lost 5 bases and 4 bases, there was a span of 14 bases. From germline, CDR1 is LNHDA and CDR2 SQIVND (reference sequence). CDR3 length: 14 amino acids. The CDR3 DNA reads as TGTGCCAGTAGTTTTCGGGACCGCCTCACTGAAGCTTTCTTT. Its translation: CASSFRDRLTEAFF.

The chain recombines TRBV10-3 with TRBJ1-5; a possible D gene is TRBD1 (5 bases). The CDR3 has 15 residues. V dropped 10 bases and J dropped 0 bases, with 16 bases sitting between them. From germline, CDR1 is ENHRY and CDR2 SYGVKD. DNA of the CDR3: TGTGCCACCTCCGAGACAGTGAGTAGCAATCAGCCCCAGCATTTT. Translating it yields CATSETVSSNQPQHF.

The rearrangement joins TRBV6-5 to TRBJ2-5; D gene ambiguous. Trimming removed 0 bases from V and 5 bases from J, with 10 bases in between. This CDR3 region has 14 residues. The germline CDR1 and CDR2 sequences are MNHEY and SVGAGI. The CDR3 bases are TGTGCCAGCAGTTACTCCTCGACTCTGGAGACCCAGTACTTC. Translated: CASSYSSTLETQYF.

The rearrangement links TRBV28 to TRBJ1-2, with TRBD1 matching over 9 bases. Germline values: CDR1 MDHEN, CDR2 SYDVKM. Trimming removed 6 bases from V and 5 bases from J; junction bases left unmatched: 4. The CDR3 loop spans 13 amino acids. Here the CDR3 reads CASRQGATYGYTF. The CDR3 region has the DNA TGTGCCAGCAGACAGGGGGCTACTTATGGCTACACCTTC.

The chain recombines TRBV29-1 with TRBJ1-1, with D hard to call. There are 10 residues in the CDR3. The germline gives CDR1 SQVTM, CDR2 ANQGSEA. Trimming took 5 bases from V and 2 from J, leaving 3 bases between them. The CDR3 loop is CSVSNTEAFF. The CDR3 DNA sequence: TGCAGCGTTAGTAACACTGAAGCTTTCTTT.

This chain joins TRBV25-1 and TRBJ2-1; 13 bases are a match to TRBD2. The CDR3 totals 16 residues. Germline V gives CDR1 MGHDK, CDR2 SYGVNS. The V segment lost 4 bases and the J segment 6 bases; nucleotides outside the gene matches: 6. The CDR3 reads CASSGTSGGLSNEQFF. The CDR3 DNA reads as TGTGCCAGCAGTGGGACTAGCGGGGGCTTGTCCAATGAGCAGTTCTTC.

The rearrangement joins TRBV6-2 or TRBV6-3 to TRBJ2-7; maybe TRBD1 (6 bases). The CDR3 covers 13 residues. CDR1 and CDR2 from the germline V gene are MNHEY and SVGEGT. Trimming took 8 bases from V and 0 from J, leaving 11 bases between them. The CDR3 nucleotides are TGTGCCAGCGGCCAGGGGTCCTCCTACGAGCAGTACTTC. Protein product: CASGQGSSYEQYF.

The genes are TRBV18 and TRBJ2-6; possibly TRBD1 for D (5 bases). V was shortened by 0 bases and J by 7 bases, with 7 bases between the two germline ends. The V gene's germline CDR1 is KGHSH and CDR2 LQKENI. The CDR3 runs to 14 residues. The chain's CDR3 is CASSPPGQANVLTF. CDR3 bases: TGTGCCAGCTCACCACCAGGACAAGCCAACGTCCTGACTTTC.

CDR3 in DNA: TGCGCCAGCAGCTCCCAACCGGACAGGGGGCGGGCCGGGGAGCTGTTTTTT. This encodes CASSSQPDRGRAGELFF. The chain is built from TRBV5-1 and TRBJ2-2; 11 bases agree with TRBD1. The V segment lost 3 bases and the J segment 6 bases; nucleotides outside the gene matches: 10. The germline CDR1 and CDR2 sequences are SGHRS and YFSETQ. The CDR3 is made up of 17 amino acids.

The chain carries TRBV25-1 and TRBJ2-7; D call uncertain. The CDR3 has 12 residues. Germline values: CDR1 MGHDK, CDR2 SYGVNS. Trimming took 0 bases from V and 12 from J, leaving 12 bases between them. The DNA for the CDR3 is TGTGCCAGCAGTGAATACTTAGGGCTGTTGTACTTC. Protein sequence: CASSEYLGLLYF.

Regarding this clone: Other nucleotide sequences from this sample produce the same CDR3. The CDR3 bases are TGTGCCAGCAGTCTCCGACAGGGAAACACTGAAGCTTTCTTT. Protein product: CASSLRQGNTEAFF. The chain has TRBV27 and TRBJ1-1; 7 bases map to TRBD1. The length of the CDR3 is 14 residues. J lost 2 bases, V lost 5 bases, and 5 bases had no gene match. Germline CDR1 is MNHEY and CDR2 is SMNVEV (reference sequence).

This sequence joins TRBV11-3 and TRBJ2-7, with D perhaps given as TRBD1 or TRBD2 (5 bases each). V was shortened by 2 bases and J by 0 bases, with 8 bases between the two germline ends. This CDR3 has 14 amino acids. CDR1 is SGHNT, CDR2 YENEEA, per germline. CDR3 sequence (DNA): TGTGCCAGCAGCTTAAGGGACGGCTCCTACGAGCAGTACTTC. Protein: CASSLRDGSYEQYF.

The chain recombines TRBV29-1 with TRBJ1-4; D uncertain. Trimming cost V 7 bases and J 3 bases, with 21 bases left between them. The CDR3 totals 16 residues. The germline V gene encodes CDR1 SQVTM and CDR2 ANQGSEA. The CDR3 coding sequence is TGCAGCGCACCTTCCCCCAGGCCACGGCCTAATGAAAAACTGTTTTTT. Its protein product is CSAPSPRPRPNEKLFF. The full variable domain, its missing parts supplied by reference TRBV29-1 and TRBJ1-4, is SAVISQKPSRDICQRGTSLTIQCQVDSQVTMMFWYRQQPGQSLTLIATANQGSEATYESGFVIDKFPISRPNLTFSTLTVSNMSPEDSSIYLCSAPSPRPRPNEKLFFGSGTQLSVL.